The clone carrying this T cell receptor (beta chain) was detected ten times or more. Losses at the gene ends were 4 bases for V and 5 bases for J; bases not matched to a gene: 3. Germline assignment: CDR1 SGHDT and CDR2 YYEEEE. The CDR3 sequence is 14 residues long. As to time point: patch test 2, 6 weeks after DPC sensitization. Treatment of the sample: therapeutic diphenylcyclopropenone sensitization with weekly scalp DPC. Patch tests were applied only after blood draws. The data are from a study of human T cells and chemical hapten exposure. TCRdb processed the RACE reads anew with MiXCR; each CDR3 protein has one entry. Altogether about 110,000 distinct CDR3 sequences are present, about a tenth being singletons, with the ten largest covering 2.5% to 3.5%.

The sequence was collected from a woman between 40 and 50 years old with alopecia areata. Some clones in this sample may be carry-over from other donors' samples. Source: whole blood, taken in connection with sensitization to the hapten diphenylcyclopropenone (DPC). V is TRBV5-6 and J is TRBJ2-3; 11 bases match TRBD1. The CDR3 coding sequence is TGTGCCAGCAGCCCGGGACAGGGGGAAGATACGCAGTATTTT. It specifies CASSPGQGEDTQYF.